This T cell receptor (beta chain) is from a study of neurological immune-mediated disorders. Overall study findings and caveats: None of the CDR3 amino acid sequences of expanded clones were shared across subjects, and this suggested private repertoires in all groups.

As for the cDNA, it was generated by 5'RACE with 10-nucleotide random UMIs. MiXCR, run by TCRdb on the 5' RACE reads, gives a single entry per CDR3 protein. The top ten clones hold about 6.6% of a sample with around 60,000 distinct CDR3 sequences, about 10% of them seen once. Time point here: longitudinal time-point 1 (baseline). CDR1 and CDR2 (germline): SSHAT, FNYEAQ (reference sequence). This CDR3 has 13 amino acids. This clonotype was observed at least ten times. Antigen: not known. At one end the junction does not follow the germline gene, possibly because of a read error. This sequence was found in a male donor with HTLV-1-associated myelopathy (HAM/TSP). Sequenced input: PBMCs. The rearrangement joins TRBV7-7 to TRBJ1-1; D not resolved. CDR3 DNA sequence: TGTGCTAGCAGCCTAGCGGAGAACACTGAAGCTTTCTTT. Translated: CASSLAENTEAFF.